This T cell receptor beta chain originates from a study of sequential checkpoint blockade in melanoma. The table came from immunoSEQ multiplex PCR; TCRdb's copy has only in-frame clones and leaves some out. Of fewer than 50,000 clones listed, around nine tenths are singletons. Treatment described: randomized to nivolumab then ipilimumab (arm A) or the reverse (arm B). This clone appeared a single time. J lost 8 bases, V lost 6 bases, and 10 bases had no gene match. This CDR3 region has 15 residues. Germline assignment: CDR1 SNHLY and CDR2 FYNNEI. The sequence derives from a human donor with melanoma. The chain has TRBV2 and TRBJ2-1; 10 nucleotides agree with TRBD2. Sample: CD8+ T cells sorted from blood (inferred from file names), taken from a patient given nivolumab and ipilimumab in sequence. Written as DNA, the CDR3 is TGTGCCAGCAGCCTAGCGGGAGTTAGGTTCGATGAGCAGTTCTTC. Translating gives CASSLAGVRFDEQFF.